This T cell receptor (beta chain) appears in the sequencing data of a study of CD8 T cells in Susac syndrome. Relapsing-remitting disease, either stable or active, was present in the multiple sclerosis controls, who were treatment-naive patients. Negative isolation was applied to CD8+ and CD4+ T cells, and FACS enrichment was applied to TEMRA cells. CDR3 size: 15 residues. V was shortened by 1 base and J by 0 bases, with 10 bases between the two germline ends. Per germline, CDR1 DFQATT and CDR2 SNEGSKA (reference sequence). Random hexamers served to reverse transcribe roughly 0.45 to 1 ug RNA. Via MiXCR, TCRdb re-called the immunoSEQ multiplex PCR reads, giving one row per CDR3 protein. The table records 150,000 to 250,000 distinct CDR3 sequences, nearly 95% of them present only once.

The sequence derives from a human donor with multiple sclerosis. J is TRBJ2-1 and V is TRBV20-1, with D perhaps assigned TRBD1 or TRBD2 (6 bases each). Material: CD4+ T cells from PBMCs. The CDR3 region is CSARAGGLSYNEQFF. In DNA, the CDR3 is TGCAGTGCTAGAGCCGGGGGCCTCTCCTACAATGAGCAGTTCTTC.